A selection of T cell receptor beta chains follows, all from one sample in a study of identical twins. TCRdb ran MiXCR on the 5' RACE reads and lists one entry per CDR3 protein. The sample has a few hundred thousand distinct CDR3 sequences, about 24% seen once; the top ten hold approximately 2.9%. The same specimen was also included in a second study, on T cells expressing NK-cell markers.

The sequenced sample was CD4+ T cells sorted from blood. The receptors derive from a woman aged 18-29 years in good health. Both conserved end residues are part of each CDR3. A D gene is named only where the DNA matches it firmly. Only part of the rows carry a size: once, few, many, or a class if the clone is expanded.

J,length,D,V,size,CDR3,DNA
TRBJ1-2,11,-,TRBV2,many,CASSYQYGYTF,TGTGCCAGCAGCTATCAATATGGCTACACCTTC
TRBJ2-7,15,TRBD2,TRBV10-3,-,CAIRGGRESSYEQYF,TGTGCCATCCGGGGAGGGCGTGAAAGCTCCTACGAGCAGTACTTC
TRBJ2-7,16,-,TRBV6-5,many,CASSYSISRSGAEQYF,TGTGCCAGCAGTTACTCGATTTCTCGATCGGGGGCCGAGCAGTACTTC
TRBJ1-4,16,TRBD1,TRBV15,many,CATREAWTGGLEKLFF,TGTGCCACCCGGGAGGCGTGGACAGGGGGCTTAGAAAAACTGTTTTTT
TRBJ1-2,12,TRBD1,TRBV6-5,few,CASSQGQGRYTF,TGTGCCAGCAGCCAAGGACAGGGCCGCTACACCTTC
TRBJ2-1,19,-,TRBV12-1,once,CASSPQVGGAKDKYNEQFF,TGTGCCAGCAGCCCCCAGGTGGGAGGGGCCAAAGATAAATACAATGAGCAGTTCTTC
TRBJ2-1,16,TRBD2,TRBV7-9,-,CASSRREGAAYNEQFF,TGTGCCAGCAGTCGTAGGGAGGGAGCGGCCTACAATGAGCAGTTCTTC
TRBJ1-5,17,TRBD1,TRBV4-1,few,CASSQVFTGGPLSPQHF,TGCGCCAGCAGCCAAGTCTTCACAGGGGGTCCCCTTTCGCCCCAGCATTTT
TRBJ2-7,14,TRBD2,TRBV5-1,-,CASSPGLALYEQYF,TGCGCCAGCAGCCCGGGACTAGCGCTCTACGAGCAGTACTTC
TRBJ2-5,17,TRBD2,TRBV5-4,-,CASSRLPGLADQETQYF,TGTGCCAGCAGCCGACTTCCAGGACTAGCGGACCAAGAGACCCAGTACTTC
TRBJ1-1,16,-,TRBV21-1,-,CASSQGGVRVQTEAFF,TGTGCCAGCAGCCAGGGGGGGGTTCGAGTTCAGACTGAAGCTTTCTTT
TRBJ2-2,14,TRBD1,TRBV6-1,-,CASLRDRDTGELFF,TGTGCCAGCCTAAGGGACAGAGATACCGGGGAGCTGTTTTTT
TRBJ2-3,16,TRBD1,TRBV7-9,few,CASKIGTETSTDTQYF,TGTGCCAGCAAAATTGGGACAGAGACTAGCACAGATACGCAGTATTTT
TRBJ2-1,16,TRBD2,TRBV3-1,many,CASSPASGSSYNEQFF,TGTGCCAGCAGCCCCGCGAGCGGGAGCAGCTACAATGAGCAGTTCTTC
TRBJ2-1,13,-,TRBV10-2,-,CASRGPTGNEQFF,TGCGCCAGCAGGGGCCCGACGGGGAATGAGCAGTTCTTC
TRBJ2-1,17,-,TRBV7-8,few,CASSLYRTGSSYNEQFF,TGTGCCAGCAGCTTATACAGGACTGGAAGCTCCTACAATGAGCAGTTCTTC
TRBJ2-1,13,TRBD2,TRBV11-2,few,CASSGTSGNEQFF,TGTGCCAGCAGCGGAACTAGCGGGAATGAGCAGTTCTTC
TRBJ2-1,13,-,TRBV7-2,few,CASSLGPRDEQFF,TGTGCCAGCAGCTTAGGTCCGAGGGATGAGCAGTTCTTC
TRBJ2-3,15,-,TRBV7-2,-,CASSFREGGADTQYF,TGTGCCAGCAGCTTCCGGGAAGGAGGGGCAGATACGCAGTATTTT
TRBJ2-7,14,-,TRBV20-1,few,CSARVPDSSYEQYF,TGCAGTGCTAGAGTGCCGGACAGCTCCTACGAGCAGTACTTC
TRBJ2-3,14,TRBD2,TRBV5-1,-,CASSLGTSGSTQYF,TGCGCCAGCAGCTTGGGGACTAGCGGGAGTACGCAGTATTTT
TRBJ2-3,11,-,TRBV12-3/TRBV12-4,many,CASSYHDTQYF,TGTGCCAGCAGTTATCACGATACGCAGTATTTT
TRBJ1-2,14,-,TRBV11-2,many,CASSLEPGTYGYTF,TGTGCCAGCAGCTTAGAACCAGGAACCTATGGCTACACCTTC
TRBJ1-6,14,TRBD1,TRBV12-3/TRBV12-4,many,CASRSGTGESPLHF,TGTGCCAGCAGGTCCGGGACAGGGGAATCACCCCTCCACTTT
TRBJ2-1,16,-,TRBV6-2/TRBV6-3,-,CASSPGLDGKVDEQFF,TGTGCCAGCAGCCCTGGACTGGACGGAAAGGTCGATGAGCAGTTCTTC
TRBJ2-7,13,-,TRBV7-2,-,CASSSRTAYEQYF,TGTGCCAGCAGCTCTCGGACCGCCTACGAGCAGTACTTC
TRBJ2-4,16,TRBD1,TRBV5-6,few,CASSSAGTGLTRIQYF,TGTGCCAGCAGTTCCGCCGGGACAGGGTTAACGCGCATTCAGTACTTC
TRBJ2-7,15,-,TRBV9,-,CASSVAATGYYEQYF,TGTGCCAGCAGCGTAGCTGCTACAGGGTACTACGAGCAGTACTTC
TRBJ2-7,14,-,TRBV12-3/TRBV12-4,-,CASSSQRSTYEQYF,TGTGCCAGCAGTTCTCAGCGGTCCACCTACGAGCAGTACTTC
TRBJ2-2,15,-,TRBV5-5,-,CASSWTASNTGELFF,TGTGCCAGCAGCTGGACAGCTTCGAACACCGGGGAGCTGTTTTTT
TRBJ2-1,11,-,TRBV30,-,CAWSVKREPFF,TGTGCCTGGAGTGTAAAACGGGAGCCGTTCTTC
TRBJ1-6,13,TRBD1,TRBV12-3/TRBV12-4,-,CASSTPTGGTINF,TGTGCCAGCAGTACCCCGACAGGGGGCACAATCAACTTT
TRBJ1-1,13,-,TRBV12-3/TRBV12-4,few,CASRRQENTEAFF,TGTGCCAGCAGGCGACAGGAGAACACTGAAGCTTTCTTT
TRBJ1-2,14,-,TRBV5-5,-,CASSHLRVLRGYTF,TGTGCCAGCAGCCATCTCAGGGTTTTACGCGGCTACACCTTC
TRBJ2-1,15,-,TRBV4-3,-,CASSQDVGTYNEQFF,TGCGCCAGCAGCCAAGATGTGGGCACCTACAATGAGCAGTTCTTC
TRBJ2-1,17,TRBD2,TRBV6-2/TRBV6-3,-,CASSLITAGGRYNEQFF,TGTGCCAGCAGTTTAATTACAGCGGGGGGGCGTTACAATGAGCAGTTCTTC